The 7 T cell receptor beta chains given below trace back to one sample, sequenced in a study of T cells in Graves' hyperthyroidism and ophthalmopathy. What was amplified from RNA transcripts were TCR beta CDR3 regions. Researchers ran a first-round RT-PCR on the TCR CDR3 using the HTBI primer set. MiXCR was run by TCRdb on the multiplex PCR reads, yielding one entry per CDR3 protein. The table records about 58,000 distinct CDR3 sequences, roughly 49% of them present only once. Material for sequencing was blood. These receptors were taken from a woman in her thirties with Graves' ophthalmopathy.

Of note for this clonotype: A read error may produce the germline difference seen at one junction end. The chain links TRBV24-1 to TRBJ2-7; D tentatively reads TRBD1 or TRBD2 (9 bases each). Germline V gene data show CDR1 as KGHDR and CDR2 as SFDVKD. This CDR3 region has 13 residues. CDR3 sequence: CATRQGAGGELYF. As DNA, the CDR3 is TGTGCCACCAGACAGGGGGCGGGAGGGGAGCTGTACTTC.

Note on this clonotype: This may be a read error, as it is one base from a much larger clone. This chain links TRBV6-1 with TRBJ2-3; no firm D call. Trimming cost V 2 bases and J 5 bases, with 23 bases left between them. The CDR3 is 18 residues long. In germline, CDR1 is MNHNS, CDR2 SASEGT. CDR3 in DNA: TGTGCCAGCAGTGAATTCCTGGAAGAGCCTCGGCAGAGAGATACGCAGTATTTT. It yields the protein CASSEFLEEPRQRDTQYF.

V is TRBV20-1 and J is TRBJ1-2, with 7 bases that match TRBD1. Germline lookup yields CDR1 DFQATT and CDR2 SNEGSKA (reference sequence). This CDR3 has 14 residues. V dropped 0 bases and J dropped 7; count of bases not matched to a gene: 8. CDR3 bases: TGCAGTGCTAGAGACCGTCAGGGGGGCACTGGCTACACCTTC. Protein product: CSARDRQGGTGYTF.

This rearrangement joins TRBV29-1 to TRBJ2-7, with D possibly matching TRBD2 (6 bases). Per the germline V gene, CDR1 is SQVTM and CDR2 is ANQGSEA. The CDR3 is 11 amino acids. V shed 6 bases and J shed 3 bases, with 9 bases lying between them. The CDR3 DNA is TGCAGCGTCAGTAGCGGCTACGAGCAGTACTTC. Translated, it gives CSVSSGYEQYF.

This clonotype was counted at least ten times. CDR3 sequence reads: CASSVFPNRDRRPGYTF. In nucleotides, the CDR3 is TGTGCCAGCAGCGTATTCCCCAACCGGGACAGGCGGCCCGGCTACACCTTC. The chain has TRBV9 and TRBJ1-2; TRBD1 matches at 8 bases. Per the germline V gene, CDR1 is SGDLS and CDR2 is YYNGEE. This CDR3 has 17 amino acids. V was clipped by 1 base and J by 8 bases; unmatched bases: 16. Supplemented by reference TRBV9 and TRBJ1-2, the full variable domain reads DSGVTQTPKHLITATGQRVTLRCSPRSGDLSVYWYQQSLDQGLQFLIQYYNGEERAKGNILERFSAQQFPDLHSELNLSSLELGDSALYFCASSVFPNRDRRPGYTFGSGTRLTVV.

This clonotype has at least ten counts. The chain combines TRBV5-1 with TRBJ1-3, with D tentatively TRBD1 (5 bases). The V gene's germline CDR1 is SGHRS and CDR2 YFSETQ. Trimming left V 4 bases short and J 4 bases short, with 12 bases between. The CDR3 consists of 14 residues. This CDR3 is CASSDAGLGNTIYF. CDR3 DNA: TGCGCCAGCAGCGACGCAGGGCTCGGAAACACCATATATTTT.

This clonotype has ten or more counts. The chain recombines TRBV7-3 with TRBJ2-1; perhaps TRBD2 as D (7 bases). The germline CDR1 and CDR2 sequences are SGHTA and FQGTGA. There are 20 residues in the CDR3. V lost 3 bases and J 5 bases, leaving 29 bases between the germline ends. The CDR3 region is CASSFTSLIFGAGHDNEQFF. CDR3 in DNA: TGTGCCAGCAGCTTCACCTCTCTCATATTCGGAGCGGGACATGACAATGAGCAGTTCTTC. Together with reference TRBV7-3 and TRBJ2-1, the CDR3 gives the full variable domain: GAGVSQTPSNKVTEKGKYVELRCDPISGHTALYWYRQSLGQGPEFLIYFQGTGAADDSGLPNDRFFAVRPEGSVSTLKIQRTERGDSAVYLCASSFTSLIFGAGHDNEQFFGPGTRLTVL.